This T cell receptor beta chain was captured by sequencing in a study of T-cell memory formation after mild COVID-19. Study summary: Clusters were largely donor specific. Study conclusions and caveats: Prior to infection, memory already included some responding clones, suggesting cross-reactive memory joined. The authors did not confirm SARS-CoV-2 specificity of second-wave clones peaking day 37. Clones contracting day 15 to 85 were balanced CD4/CD8; later expanders leaned CD4+.

TCRdb reprocessed the 5' RACE reads with MiXCR, giving one entry per CDR3 protein. The table records approximately 410,000 distinct CDR3 sequences, about 25% of them present only once. Per the germline V gene, CDR1 is DFQATT and CDR2 is SNEGSKA (reference sequence). V was shortened by 6 bases and J by 1 base, with 22 bases between the two germline ends. The CDR3 has 16 amino acids. This clonotype has ten or more counts. No antigen is known for it. The sample comprised PBMCs or a T cell subset sorted from them (not recorded which). This sequence joins TRBV20-1 and TRBJ2-7; a weak D match, TRBD2 (7 bases). This TCR came from an adult woman who had mild COVID-19 (a few samples of this study predate the infection). Cell type and time point are not known. CDR3 region: CSAGGGSVGPSYEQYF. The CDR3 bases are TGCAGTGCGGGGGGGGGCTCGGTTGGCCCATCCTACGAGCAGTACTTC.